This TCR beta chain was documented in a study of OX40 agonist ivuxolimab in advanced cancers. CDR3 size: 16 residues. Losses at the gene ends were 0 bases for V and 3 bases for J; bases not matched to a gene: 7. The V gene's germline CDR1 is LGHNA and CDR2 YSLEER. Only in-frame clones appear in the TCRdb table, and some are missing; sequencing was by immunoSEQ multiplex PCR. The sample includes around 94,000 clones, around 90% of them seen just once. This chain uses TRBV4-3 with TRBJ2-7, with 8 positions matching TRBD2. The material was CD4+ or CD8+ T cells sorted from blood, obtained in a trial of the OX40 agonist ivuxolimab. This receptor was obtained from an adult with an advanced solid tumor such as melanoma, head and neck, liver or kidney cancer. The CDR3: CASSQDESSGGYEQYF. CDR3 bases: TGCGCCAGCAGCCAAGATGAATCGAGCGGGGGCTACGAGCAGTACTTC.